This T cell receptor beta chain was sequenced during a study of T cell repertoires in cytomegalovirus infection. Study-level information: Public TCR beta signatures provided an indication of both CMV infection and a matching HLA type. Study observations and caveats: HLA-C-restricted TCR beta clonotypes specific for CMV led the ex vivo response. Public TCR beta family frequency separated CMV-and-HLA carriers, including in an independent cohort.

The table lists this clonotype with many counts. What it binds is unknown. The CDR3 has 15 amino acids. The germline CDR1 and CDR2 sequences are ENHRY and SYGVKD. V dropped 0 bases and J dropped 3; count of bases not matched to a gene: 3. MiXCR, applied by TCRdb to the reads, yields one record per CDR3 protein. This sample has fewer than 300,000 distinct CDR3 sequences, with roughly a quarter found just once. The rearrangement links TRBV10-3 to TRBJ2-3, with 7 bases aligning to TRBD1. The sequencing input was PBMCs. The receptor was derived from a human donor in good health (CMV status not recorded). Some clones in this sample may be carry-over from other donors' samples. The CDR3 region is CAISESGRGTDTQYF. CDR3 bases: TGTGCCATCAGTGAGTCAGGCAGGGGGACAGATACGCAGTATTTT.